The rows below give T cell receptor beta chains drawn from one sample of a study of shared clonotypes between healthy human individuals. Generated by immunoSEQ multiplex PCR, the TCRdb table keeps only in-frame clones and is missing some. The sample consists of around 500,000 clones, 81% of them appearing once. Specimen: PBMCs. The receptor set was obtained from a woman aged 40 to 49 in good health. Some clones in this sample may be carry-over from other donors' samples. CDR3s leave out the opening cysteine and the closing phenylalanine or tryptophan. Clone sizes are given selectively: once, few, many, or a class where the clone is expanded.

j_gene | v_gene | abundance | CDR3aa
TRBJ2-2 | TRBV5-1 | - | ASRTEPTGELF
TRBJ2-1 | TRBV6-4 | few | ASSLTTTSEQF
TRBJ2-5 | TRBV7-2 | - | ASSQGITSVKETQY
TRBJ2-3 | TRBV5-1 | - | ASSPGTSGETDTQY
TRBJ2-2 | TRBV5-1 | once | ASSFLRDTNTGELF
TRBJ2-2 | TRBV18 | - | ASSPIQGTGELF
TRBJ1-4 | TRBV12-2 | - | ASRSPYLGRSTEKLF
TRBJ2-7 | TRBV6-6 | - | ASSYGRGSFYEQY
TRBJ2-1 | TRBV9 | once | ASSVSTSGISPEQF
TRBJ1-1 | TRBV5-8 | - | ASLFRQGNTEAF
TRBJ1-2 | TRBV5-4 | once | ASSLARDRGRNGYT
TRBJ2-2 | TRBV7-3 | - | ASSLGLAGGSGELF
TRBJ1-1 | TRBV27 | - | ASSLSPGRALTNTEAF
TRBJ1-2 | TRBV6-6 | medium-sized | ASSPSPNYGYT
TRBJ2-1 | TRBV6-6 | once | ASSKTSSPAHEQF
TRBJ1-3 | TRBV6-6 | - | ASSFAGDSGNTIY
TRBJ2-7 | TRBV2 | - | ASRFGTGGTYEQY
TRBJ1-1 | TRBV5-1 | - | ASSLGQGGEAF
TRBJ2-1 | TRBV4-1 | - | ASSQEGTSGIYNEQF
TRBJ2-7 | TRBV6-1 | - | AVSAGFSYEQY
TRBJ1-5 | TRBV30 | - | AWSKPFSNQPQH
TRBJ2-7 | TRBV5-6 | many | ASSYQQGPYEQY
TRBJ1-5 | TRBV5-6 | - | ASSLQGAHQPQH
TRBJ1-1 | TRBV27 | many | ASSVRGAMNTEAF
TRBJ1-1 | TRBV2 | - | ASSEGPGEAF
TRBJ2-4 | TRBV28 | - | ASSPTRQHIQY
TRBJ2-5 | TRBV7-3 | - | ASIRGQGDTQY
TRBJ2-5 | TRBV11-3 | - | ASSLGDRDQETQY
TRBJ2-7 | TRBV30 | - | AWSVIGTAYEQY
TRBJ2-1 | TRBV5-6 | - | ASSLPAGGGEQF
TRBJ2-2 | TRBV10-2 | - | ASSESKREDLCGELF
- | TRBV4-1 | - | ASSQDVPRAGFVGVPYEQY
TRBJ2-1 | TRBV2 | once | ATTSGGRYNEQF
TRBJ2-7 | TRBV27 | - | ASSLLQGLLS
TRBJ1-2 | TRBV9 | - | ASSLDRNYGYT
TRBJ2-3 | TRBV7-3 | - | ASSLTGGASTDTQY
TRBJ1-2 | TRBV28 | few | ASSYLGGAVGYT
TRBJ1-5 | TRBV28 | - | ASSFSSGGLSQPQH
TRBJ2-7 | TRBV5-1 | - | ASSLGPRVPTYEQY
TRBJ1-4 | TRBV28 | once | ASSLSQGPIEKLF
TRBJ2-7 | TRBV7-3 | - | ASSLRGGGYEQY
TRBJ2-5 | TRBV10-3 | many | AIRDSGRRETQY
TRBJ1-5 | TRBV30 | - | AWSVPNYSNQPQH
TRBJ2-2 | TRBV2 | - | ASSEAVRGNTGELF
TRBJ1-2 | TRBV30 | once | AWSRGLYYGYT
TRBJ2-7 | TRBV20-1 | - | SASLLSEQY
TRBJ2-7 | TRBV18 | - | ASSPGVSYEQY
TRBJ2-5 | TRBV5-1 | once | ASSLTLRDRGRETQY
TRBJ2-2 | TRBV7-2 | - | ASSSTDTGELF
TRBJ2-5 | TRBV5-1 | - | ASSPRTSGGVETQY
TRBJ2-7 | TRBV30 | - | AWSGRRNSYEQY
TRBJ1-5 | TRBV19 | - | ASSVGTPSNQPQH
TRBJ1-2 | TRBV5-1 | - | ASSLEANYGYT
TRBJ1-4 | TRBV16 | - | ASSQTGRGGGEKLF